The rows below give T cell receptor beta chains drawn from one sample of a study of CD8 T cells in Susac syndrome. TCRdb itself ran the immunoSEQ multiplex PCR reads through MiXCR, one entry per CDR3 protein. The sample includes 150,000 to 250,000 distinct CDR3 sequences, roughly 96% of them seen just once. What was sequenced was CD4+ T cells from PBMCs. The receptors shown here come from a human donor with multiple sclerosis. CDR3s include the opening cysteine and the closing phenylalanine or tryptophan. The order of the fields is clone size, V gene, J gene, D gene, CDR3 protein, CDR3 DNA. D genes are given only for firm matches. Expanded clones are given a class, and other clones once, few, many or no size at all.

>few|TRBV30|TRBJ1-2|.
CAWGGGTAANYGYTF
TGTGCCTGGGGGGGTGGTACAGCAGCTAACTATGGCTACACCTTC
>once|TRBV9|TRBJ1-2|.
CASRGGSGRYGYTF
TGTGCCAGCAGAGGAGGCTCCGGGCGCTATGGCTACACCTTC
>.|TRBV30|TRBJ1-2|.
CAWSNLPGVYGYTF
TGTGCCTGGAGTAATCTACCCGGGGTCTATGGCTACACCTTC
>.|TRBV30|TRBJ1-5|.
CAWSGTVGQPQHF
TGTGCCTGGAGTGGGACGGTCGGGCAGCCCCAGCATTTT
>.|TRBV20-1|TRBJ1-1|.
CSVTWQHTEAFF
TGCAGTGTTACCTGGCAGCACACTGAAGCTTTCTTT
>.|TRBV18|TRBJ2-7|TRBD2
CASSTTGGIYEQYF
TGTGCCAGCTCTACCACGGGGGGGATTTACGAGCAGTACTTC
>.|TRBV11-2|TRBJ2-3|.
CASSMLPHTQYF
TGTGCCAGCAGCATGCTTCCCCATACGCAGTATTTT
>once|TRBV3-1|TRBJ2-1|.
CASSQDGNEQFF
TGTGCCAGCAGCCAAGACGGGAATGAGCAGTTCTTC
>.|TRBV4-1|TRBJ2-6|.
CASSQAGPGANVLTF
TGCGCCAGCAGCCAAGCAGGACCTGGGGCCAACGTCCTGACTTTC
>.|TRBV7-9|TRBJ2-2|TRBD1
CASSSGTGLANTGELFF
TGTGCCAGCAGCTCCGGGACAGGGCTCGCGAACACCGGGGAGCTGTTTTTT
>.|TRBV29-1|TRBJ1-5|.
CSALGGGNQPQHF
TGCAGCGCCCTGGGGGGGGGCAATCAGCCCCAGCATTTT
>.|TRBV5-4|TRBJ2-7|.
CASSTPGSRNEQYF
TGTGCCAGCAGCACCCCCGGGAGTCGTAACGAGCAGTACTTC
>.|TRBV6-2/TRBV6-3|TRBJ2-3|.
CASSYHSTDTQYF
TGTGCCAGCAGTTATCACAGCACAGATACGCAGTATTTT
>.|TRBV2|TRBJ1-2|TRBD1
CASRTGGTNYGYTF
TGTGCCAGCAGAACAGGGGGCACTAACTATGGCTACACCTTC
>.|TRBV30|TRBJ2-3|.
CAWSVSVDTQYF
TGTGCCTGGAGTGTATCGGTAGATACGCAGTATTTT
>.|TRBV19|TRBJ2-4|.
CASSGPEARLSGNIQYF
TGTGCCAGTAGCGGCCCCGAGGCCCGACTTTCGGGAAACATTCAGTACTTC
>.|TRBV11-2|TRBJ1-1|.
CASSLQAQPGIF
TGTGCCAGCAGCTTACAGGCACAGCCCGGGATCTTT
>.|TRBV7-9|TRBJ2-1|TRBD2
CASSFLGLAGGEQFF
TGTGCCAGCAGCTTTCTGGGACTAGCAGGCGGTGAGCAGTTCTTC
>.|TRBV20-1|TRBJ1-2|.
CSARDRGRAVYGYTF
TGCAGTGCTAGAGATCGTGGCAGAGCTGTCTATGGCTACACCTTC
>.|TRBV5-1|TRBJ1-6|.
CASSLGQTNSPLHF
TGCGCCAGCAGCTTGGGACAGACTAATTCACCCCTCCACTTT
>once|TRBV5-4|TRBJ1-2|TRBD1
CATQDRAYGYTF
TGTGCCACCCAGGACAGGGCTTATGGCTACACCTTC